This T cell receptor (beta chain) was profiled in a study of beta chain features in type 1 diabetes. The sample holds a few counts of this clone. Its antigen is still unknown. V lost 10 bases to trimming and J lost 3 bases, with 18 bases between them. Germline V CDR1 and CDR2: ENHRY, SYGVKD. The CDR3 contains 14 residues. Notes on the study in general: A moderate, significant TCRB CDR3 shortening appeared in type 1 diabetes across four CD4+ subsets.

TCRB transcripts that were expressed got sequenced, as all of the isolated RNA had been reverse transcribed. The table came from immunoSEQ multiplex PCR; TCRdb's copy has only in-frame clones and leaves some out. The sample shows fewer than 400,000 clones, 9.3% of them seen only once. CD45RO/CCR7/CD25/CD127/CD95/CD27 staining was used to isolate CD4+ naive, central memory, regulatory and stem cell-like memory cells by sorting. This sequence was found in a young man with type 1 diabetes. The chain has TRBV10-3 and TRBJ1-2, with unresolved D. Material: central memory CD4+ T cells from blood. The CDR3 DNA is TGTGCCAGCAGGCGACGCCTGAGTGACTATGGCTACACCTTC. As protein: CASRRRLSDYGYTF.